The present entry profiles one TCR beta chain with its context. There is no known antigen for this receptor. Per-base qualities were not stored, and no clone one base away is much larger. The data originate from a study of blood T cells in healthy people across ages (dated by TCRdb to about 2015). About the study as a whole: In model experiments, roughly one uniquely barcoded TCR beta cDNA molecule per two T cells was captured by template switching. The study measured age-related changes in TCR beta repertoire diversity using deep sequencing normalized with unique cDNA molecular identifiers. Four age groups were formed from the donors: young (average 16 years), middle-aged (around 39), aged (62) and long-lived (roughly 81). Donors of different ages were randomly distributed across sequencing lanes to avoid experimental bias. Two additional independent replicas of 1 million unique cDNA reads from the same blood draw were analyzed for two donors (one aged 18 to 30 and one aged 80 or older). What the research found in general, with its limitations: There was a strong correlation between observed TCR beta diversity and the percentage of naive T cells measured by flow cytometry. Since profiling was done on bulk unsorted PBMCs, naive and antigen-experienced compartments could not be conclusively compared. As age increased, observed TCR beta diversity per million T cells dropped in a roughly linear way, and a significant reduction was already evident by age roughly 40. Estimates of total diversity based on one million sequenced T cells were regarded as lower bounds and as underestimates. Donor CMV infection status was unknown, potentially confounding age-related changes in expanded clonotypes. Compared with the aged group, the long-lived group had more naive CD4+ T cells, fewer expanded clones and increased TCR diversity, suggesting age selection.

Libraries were made using 5' RACE. TCRdb records Illumina HiSeq 2500 as the sequencer. A second PCR of about 7 to 12 cycles was run with a J-beta primer mix and a sample-barcoded 5' primer. Each TCR beta cDNA molecule received a unique molecular identifier from a template-switch 5' adaptor carrying 12 random nucleotides. Each sample yielded at least 2.5 million CDR3-containing paired-end reads. All of the RNA was converted into first-strand cDNA using the Mint cDNA synthesis kit, with a TRBC-specific oligonucleotide serving as the primer. After uracil-DNA glycosylase treatment, a first 18-cycle PCR used universal primers M1SS and BC2_uni_R on all cDNA. The original pipeline was this. Normalization of each sample was performed by random selection of 1 million high-quality reads, each carrying a distinct molecular identifier. Reads with shared molecular identifiers were discarded instead of being binned into consensus sequences. MiTCR, set to a Q25 quality threshold and the strictest error-elimination algorithm, was used for CDR3 identification, clonotype clustering and error correction. A nonparametric unseen species model with Euler transformation was used to estimate a lower bound on total TCR beta diversity. TCRdb itself trimmed the public reads at Q25 with fastp, ran MiXCR and retained productive beta chains. Each record represents a unique CDR3 protein, reported with the most common genes and DNA among its rows. The V and J calls and clone size are TCRdb's, not the authors'. Counted in this sample were about 1.4 million distinct CDR3 sequences; around 59% of them appeared once. 5% to 7% of the sample is taken by the ten largest.

The donors were roughly 38 Caucasian individuals from Russia, aged roughly 6 to 100 years, who were systemically healthy. Each donor gave approximately 10 milliliters of peripheral blood, collected into EDTA-treated Vacutainer tubes. PBMCs were isolated by Ficoll-Paque density-gradient centrifugation, with at least 6.5 million obtained per sample. Total RNA was extracted from PBMCs with Trizol reagent, with at least 5 micrograms obtained per sample. For every donor, an aliquot of PBMCs went through flow cytometry to measure the percentages of naive CD45RAhigh/CD27high T cells. The CDR3 sequence holds 15 residues, the cysteine and phenylalanine included. Left in the record is the CDR3 DNA by itself, 45 bases read in frame from the first base. The germline V gene encodes CDR1 DFQATT and CDR2 SNEGSKA (reference sequence). Relative to germline, V is missing 8 bases and J is missing 5 bases, with 16 bases of the junction outside any gene match.

The clonotype originates from a man younger than 35 in good health. The rearrangement combines TRBV20-1 with TRBJ2-3; 7 bases in the middle match TRBD2. Sequenced: blood. The CDR3 loop reads CSSGGMRGRIDTQYF. The DNA sequence reads TGCAGTTCCGGCGGGATGCGCGGGAGAATAGATACGCAGTATTTT.